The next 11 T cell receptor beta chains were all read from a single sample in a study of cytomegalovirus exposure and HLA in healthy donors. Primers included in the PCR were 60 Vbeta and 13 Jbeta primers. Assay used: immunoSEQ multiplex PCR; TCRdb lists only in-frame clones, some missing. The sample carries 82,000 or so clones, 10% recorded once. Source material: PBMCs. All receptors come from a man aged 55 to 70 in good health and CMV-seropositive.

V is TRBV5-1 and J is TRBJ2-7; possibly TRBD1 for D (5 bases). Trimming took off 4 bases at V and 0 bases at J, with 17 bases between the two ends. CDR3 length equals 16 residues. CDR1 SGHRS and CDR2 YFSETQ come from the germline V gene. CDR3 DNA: TGCGCCAGCAGCCCCGAAGCAGGGCTTAGCTCCTACGAGCAGTACGTC. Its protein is CASSPEAGLSSYEQYV.

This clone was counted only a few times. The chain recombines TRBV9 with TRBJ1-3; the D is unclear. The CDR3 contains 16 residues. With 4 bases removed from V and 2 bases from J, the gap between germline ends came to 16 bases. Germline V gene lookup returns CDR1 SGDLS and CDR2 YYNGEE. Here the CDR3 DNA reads TGTGCCAGCAGCCCCCCCGGCTTCGAGGCTGGAAACACCATATATTTT. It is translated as CASSPPGFEAGNTIYF.

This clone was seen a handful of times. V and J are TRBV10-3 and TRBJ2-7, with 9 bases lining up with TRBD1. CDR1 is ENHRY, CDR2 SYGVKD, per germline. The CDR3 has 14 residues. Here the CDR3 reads CAIREDRGSYEQYV. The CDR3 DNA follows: TGTGCTATCAGGGAGGACAGGGGCTCCTACGAGCAGTACGTC.

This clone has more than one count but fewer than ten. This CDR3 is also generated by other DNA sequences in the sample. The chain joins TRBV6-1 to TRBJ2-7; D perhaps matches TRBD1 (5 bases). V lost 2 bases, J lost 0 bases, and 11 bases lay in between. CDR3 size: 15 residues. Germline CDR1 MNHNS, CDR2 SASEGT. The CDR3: CASSERDSFSYEQYV. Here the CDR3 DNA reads TGTGCCAGCAGTGAACGAGACAGTTTCTCCTACGAGCAGTACGTC.

In DNA, the CDR3 is TGTGCCTGGAGTGTGGGAGGAACCCTTCGGTACTTC. Translating it yields CAWSVGGTLRYF. V is TRBV30 and J is TRBJ2-4; TRBD2 is a possible D gene (6 bases). This CDR3 contains 12 residues. Germline V gene lookup returns CDR1 GTSNPN and CDR2 SVGIG (reference sequence). Trimming removed 0 bases at V and 15 bases at J, with 15 bases between. Filled out from reference TRBV30 and TRBJ2-4, the complete variable domain reads SQTIHQWPATLVQPVGSPLSLECTVEGTSNPNLYWYRQAAGRGLQLLFYSVGIGQISSEVPQNLSASRPQDRQFILSSKKLLLSDSGFYLCAWSVGGTLRYFGAGTRLSVL.

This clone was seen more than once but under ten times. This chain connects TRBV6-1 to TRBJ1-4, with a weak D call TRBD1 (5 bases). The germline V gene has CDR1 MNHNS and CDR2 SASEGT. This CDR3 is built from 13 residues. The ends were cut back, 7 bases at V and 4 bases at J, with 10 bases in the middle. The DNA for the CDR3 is TGTGCCAGCATAGACAGCCTTAATGAAAAACTGTTTTTT. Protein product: CASIDSLNEKLFF.

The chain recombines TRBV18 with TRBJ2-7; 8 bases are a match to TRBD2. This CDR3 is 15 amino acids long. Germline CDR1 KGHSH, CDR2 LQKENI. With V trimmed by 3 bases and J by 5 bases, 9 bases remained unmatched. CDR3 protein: CASSPRVSGNNEQYF. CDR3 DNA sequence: TGTGCCAGCTCACCTAGGGTTAGCGGGAACAACGAGCAGTACTTC.

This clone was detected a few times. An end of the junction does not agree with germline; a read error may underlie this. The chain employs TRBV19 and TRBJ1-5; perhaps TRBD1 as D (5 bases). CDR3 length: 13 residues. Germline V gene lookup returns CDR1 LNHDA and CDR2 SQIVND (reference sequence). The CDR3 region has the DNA TGCGGACACCCGATCAGTAGCAATCAGCCCCAGCATTTT. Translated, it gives CGHPISSNQPQHF.

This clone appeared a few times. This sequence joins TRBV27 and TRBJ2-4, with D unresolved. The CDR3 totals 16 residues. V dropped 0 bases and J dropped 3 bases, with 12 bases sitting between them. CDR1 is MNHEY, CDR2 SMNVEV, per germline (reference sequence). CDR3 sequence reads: CASSLSEKLVKNIQYF. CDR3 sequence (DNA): TGTGCCAGCAGTTTATCGGAGAAGTTGGTCAAAAACATTCAGTACTTC.

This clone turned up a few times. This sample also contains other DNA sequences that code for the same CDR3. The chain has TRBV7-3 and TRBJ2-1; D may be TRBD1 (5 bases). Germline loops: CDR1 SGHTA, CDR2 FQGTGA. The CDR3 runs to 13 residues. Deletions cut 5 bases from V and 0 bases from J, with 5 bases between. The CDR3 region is CASSRGSYNEQFF. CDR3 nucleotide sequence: TGTGCCAGCAGCAGGGGCTCCTACAATGAGCAGTTCTTC.

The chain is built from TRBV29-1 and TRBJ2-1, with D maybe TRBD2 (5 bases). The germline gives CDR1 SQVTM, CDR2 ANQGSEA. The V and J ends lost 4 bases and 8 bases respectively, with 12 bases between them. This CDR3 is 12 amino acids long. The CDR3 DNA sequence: TGCAGCGTTGGCGGGTCGGGGTATGAGCAGTTCTTC. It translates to CSVGGSGYEQFF.